This T cell receptor beta chain appears in the sequencing data of a study of control samples from healthy donors and cancer patients. This CDR3 comprises 15 residues. Germline V gives CDR1 LGHDT, CDR2 YNNKEL (reference sequence). Trimming removed 8 bases from V and 4 bases from J, with 20 bases in between. TCRdb's copy holds only in-frame clones and misses some; the assay was immunoSEQ multiplex PCR. The sample consists of over 150,000 clones, more than 85% of them appearing once. Input material: blood. The chain uses TRBV3-1 (or the pseudogene TRBV3-2) and TRBJ1-2, with D possibly TRBD1 on 6 matching bases. The sequence was collected from a woman between 40 and 55 years old in good health. DNA for the CDR3: TGTGCCAGCGGTAGGGGGGCTTCCTCCTTCTATGGCTACACCTTC. Amino acids: CASGRGASSFYGYTF.